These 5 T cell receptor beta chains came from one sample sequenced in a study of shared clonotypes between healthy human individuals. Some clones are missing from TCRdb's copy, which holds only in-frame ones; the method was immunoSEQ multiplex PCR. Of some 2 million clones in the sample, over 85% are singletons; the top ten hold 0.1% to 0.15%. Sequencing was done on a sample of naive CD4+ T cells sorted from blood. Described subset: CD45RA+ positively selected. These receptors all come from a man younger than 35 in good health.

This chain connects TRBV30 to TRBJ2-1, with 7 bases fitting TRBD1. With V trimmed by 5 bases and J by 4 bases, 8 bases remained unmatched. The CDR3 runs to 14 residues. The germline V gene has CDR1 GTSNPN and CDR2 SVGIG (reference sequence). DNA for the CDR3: TGTGCCTGGGCCGTAGGGGGCTCTTACAATGAGCAGTTCTTC. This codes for CAWAVGGSYNEQFF. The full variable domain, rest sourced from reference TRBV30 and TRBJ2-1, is SQTIHQWPATLVQPVGSPLSLECTVEGTSNPNLYWYRQAAGRGLQLLFYSVGIGQISSEVPQNLSASRPQDRQFILSSKKLLLSDSGFYLCAWAVGGSYNEQFFGPGTRLTVL.

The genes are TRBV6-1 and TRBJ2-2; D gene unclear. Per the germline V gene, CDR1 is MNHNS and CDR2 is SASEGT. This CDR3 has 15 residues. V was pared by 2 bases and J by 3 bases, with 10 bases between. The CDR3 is CASSELELYTGELFF. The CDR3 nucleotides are TGTGCCAGCAGTGAACTCGAACTTTACACCGGGGAGCTGTTTTTT.

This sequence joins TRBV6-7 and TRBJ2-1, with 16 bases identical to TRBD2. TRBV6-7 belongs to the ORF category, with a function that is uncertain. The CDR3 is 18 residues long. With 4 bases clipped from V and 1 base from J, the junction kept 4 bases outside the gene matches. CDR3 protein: CASSSGLAGGPSYNEQFF. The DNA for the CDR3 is TGTGCCAGCAGTTCGGGACTAGCGGGAGGGCCGTCCTACAATGAGCAGTTCTTC.

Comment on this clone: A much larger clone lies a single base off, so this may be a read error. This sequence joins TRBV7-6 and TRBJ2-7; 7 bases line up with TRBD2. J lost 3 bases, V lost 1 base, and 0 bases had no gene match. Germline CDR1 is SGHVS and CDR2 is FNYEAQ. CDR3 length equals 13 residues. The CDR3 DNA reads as TGTGCCAGCAGCTTAGGGGGGGGCTACGAGCAGTACTTC. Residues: CASSLGGGYEQYF. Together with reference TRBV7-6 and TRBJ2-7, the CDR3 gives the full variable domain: GAGVSQSPRYKVTKRGQDVALRCDPISGHVSLYWYRQALGQGPEFLTYFNYEAQQDKSGLPNDRFSAERPEGSISTLTIQRTEQRDSAMYRCASSLGGGYEQYFGPGTRLTVT.

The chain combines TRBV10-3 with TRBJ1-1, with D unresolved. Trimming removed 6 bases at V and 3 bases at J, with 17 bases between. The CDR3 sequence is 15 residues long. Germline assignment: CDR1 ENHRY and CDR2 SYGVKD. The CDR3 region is CAIRPTSGSDTEAFF. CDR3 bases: TGTGCCATCAGGCCGACATCTGGGTCCGACACTGAAGCTTTCTTT.